This TCR beta chain was documented in a study of CD4 and CD8 cells across lung adenocarcinoma regions. V lost 6 bases to trimming and J lost 3 bases; unmatched junction nucleotides: 6. The germline V gene encodes CDR1 MNHNS and CDR2 SASEGT. CDR3 length equals 14 residues. Samples came from patients with localized non-small cell lung adenocarcinoma. MiXCR, applied by TCRdb to the PCR reads, yields one record per CDR3 protein. The sample gives roughly 6,800 distinct CDR3 sequences, around 53% of which show up once; around 97% is in the top ten. This chain uses TRBV6-1 with TRBJ2-7; 9 bases are a match to TRBD1. The sequence derives from a male donor with lung adenocarcinoma. The CD4 and CD8 labels of this study may be unreliable. Sequencing was done on a sample of CD8+ T cells from the center of a lung tumor. CDR3 nucleotide sequence: TGTGCCAGCAGAGCCGGGACAGGGTACTACGAGCAGTACTTC. Translation: CASRAGTGYYEQYF.